This record covers a single TCR beta chain. Antigen specificity is unknown. This record comes from a study of shared clonotypes between healthy human individuals. Deep was the level used in running the assay. This table comes from immunoSEQ multiplex PCR, and its TCRdb copy is limited to in-frame clones, with some not included. The sample includes over a million clones, about three quarters seen only once; the top ten take about 1.5%. Broader study findings: Larger estimated richness was generally recorded for naive subsets relative to memory subsets.

The length of the CDR3 is 15 residues. CDR1 and CDR2 (germline): WNHNN, SYGVQD (reference sequence). V dropped 0 bases and J dropped 4 bases, with 9 bases sitting between them. The receptor comes from a man younger than 35 in good health. The sequenced sample was memory CD4+ T cells sorted from blood. As for subset: CD45RA-negative fraction. The chain couples TRBV10-1 to TRBJ2-2; either TRBD1 or TRBD2 may supply D (6 bases each). The CDR3 bases are TGCGCCAGCAGTGAGTCTTGGGGGGCCACCGGGGAGCTGTTTTTT. Its protein is CASSESWGATGELFF.